The rows below give T cell receptor beta chains drawn from one sample of a study of blood T cells in healthy people across ages. TCRdb called the 5' RACE reads again in MiXCR, with one record for every CDR3 protein. The repertoire holds about 830,000 distinct CDR3 sequences, with approximately 67% as singletons. The sample taken for sequencing was blood. The receptors here all came from a man younger than 45 in good health. Both conserved end residues are part of each CDR3. The order of the fields is D gene, J gene, V gene, clone size, CDR3 protein, CDR3 DNA. A D gene is named only where the DNA matches it firmly. Rows give clone size only sometimes, using once, few, many, or a class for an expanded clone.

-	TRBJ2-6	TRBV7-2	-	CARSLGSGANVLTF	TGTGCCCGCAGCTTAGGCTCTGGGGCCAACGTCCTGACTTTC
-	TRBJ2-3	TRBV21-1	-	CASSKGISQNTDTQYF	TGTGCCAGCAGCAAAGGAATCTCCCAAAACACAGATACGCAGTATTTT
TRBD2	TRBJ2-1	TRBV27	-	CASINAGDPYNEQFF	TGTGCCAGCATAAATGCGGGGGACCCCTACAATGAGCAGTTCTTC
TRBD1	TRBJ2-1	TRBV5-1	few	CASSSGTGGNEQFF	TGCGCCAGCAGCTCCGGGACAGGGGGGAATGAGCAGTTCTTC
-	TRBJ1-2	TRBV20-1	few	CSAHRVNYGYTF	TGCAGTGCTCACAGGGTAAACTATGGCTACACCTTC
-	TRBJ1-1	TRBV7-3	-	CASSPSGFHTEAFF	TGTGCCAGCAGTCCCTCGGGTTTTCACACTGAAGCTTTCTTT
-	TRBJ1-2	TRBV11-2	-	CASSFNEGRSAGGYTF	TGTGCCAGCAGCTTTAACGAGGGGCGCTCCGCCGGTGGCTACACCTTC
-	TRBJ1-4	TRBV9	-	CASGDDGGREKLFF	TGTGCCAGCGGAGATGATGGGGGCAGGGAAAAACTGTTTTTT
TRBD1	TRBJ1-2	TRBV4-2	-	CASSQGLTGDGYTF	TGTGCCAGCAGCCAAGGGCTGACAGGGGATGGCTACACCTTC
-	TRBJ1-1	TRBV28	few	CASMGKRPGEAFF	TGTGCCAGCATGGGGAAACGGCCCGGTGAGGCTTTCTTT
-	TRBJ1-2	TRBV7-6	-	CASSANSLYGYTF	TGTGCCAGCAGCGCGAACAGCCTCTATGGCTACACCTTC
TRBD2	TRBJ2-3	TRBV14	-	CASSQDRRGSTDTQYF	TGTGCCAGCAGCCAAGATCGGCGGGGGAGCACAGATACGCAGTATTTT
-	TRBJ2-1	TRBV6-2/TRBV6-3	few	CASRLDSYNEQFF	TGTGCCAGCAGGCTGGACAGTTACAATGAGCAGTTCTTC
TRBD2	TRBJ2-2	TRBV3-1	-	CASSLGRALFF	TGTGCCAGCAGCCTTGGGAGGGCGCTGTTTTTT
TRBD2	TRBJ2-2	TRBV29-1	-	CSVEGTSRRTRELFF	TGCAGCGTTGAAGGGACTAGCCGAAGGACCAGGGAGCTGTTTTTT
TRBD2	TRBJ2-7	TRBV7-2	few	CASSSSGPRYEQYF	TGTGCCAGCAGCTCTAGCGGGCCTAGGTACGAGCAGTACTTC
TRBD1	TRBJ1-6	TRBV11-1	-	CASSYRGNNSPLHF	TGTGCCAGCAGCTACAGGGGGAATAATTCACCCCTCCACTTT
-	TRBJ2-7	TRBV4-2	-	CASSQDMTLEAQYF	TGTGCCAGCAGCCAAGATATGACTCTCGAGGCCCAGTACTTC
TRBD1	TRBJ2-3	TRBV15	few	CATSRGQGSTDTQYF	TGTGCCACCAGCAGGGGACAGGGTAGCACAGATACGCAGTATTTT
-	TRBJ1-5	TRBV6-5	-	CASSSLGTDYSNQPQHF	TGTGCCAGCAGTTCCCTCGGGACGGATTATAGCAATCAGCCCCAGCATTTT
-	TRBJ1-2	TRBV28	once	CASNLGNSYGYTF	TGTGCCAGCAACCTAGGGAACAGCTATGGCTACACCTTC
-	TRBJ1-5	TRBV4-2	-	CASSQSQGLAQPQHF	TGTGCCAGCAGCCAGAGCCAGGGGTTGGCTCAGCCCCAGCATTTT
-	TRBJ2-3	TRBV3-1	-	CASSRTAYTQYF	TGTGCCAGCAGCCGAACCGCTTATACGCAGTATTTT
-	TRBJ1-2	TRBV29-1	few	CSVEVRLGGYTF	TGCAGCGTTGAAGTCCGCTTGGGGGGCTACACCTTC
-	TRBJ1-2	TRBV7-2	-	CASSQNRDGRDGYTF	TGTGCCAGCAGCCAAAACAGGGATGGAAGGGATGGCTACACCTTC
-	TRBJ2-7	TRBV4-2	-	CASSQEGSGGYEQYF	TGTGCCAGCAGCCAAGAGGGGAGCGGCGGCTACGAGCAGTACTTC
-	TRBJ1-6	TRBV30	-	CAWTPGNYNSPLHF	TGTGCCTGGACCCCGGGAAACTATAATTCACCCCTCCACTTT
-	TRBJ2-3	TRBV20-1	-	CSAGGMPVSTDTQYF	TGCAGTGCTGGGGGAATGCCGGTTAGCACAGATACGCAGTATTTT
TRBD1	TRBJ2-7	TRBV27	-	CASTPGQGAGEQYF	TGTGCCAGCACGCCGGGACAGGGGGCAGGCGAGCAGTACTTC
-	TRBJ2-6	TRBV7-3	few	CASSQFYPQSGANVLTF	TGTGCCAGCAGTCAATTTTACCCACAATCTGGGGCCAACGTCCTGACTTTC
-	TRBJ2-7	TRBV6-2/TRBV6-3	few	CASDWDGTYEQYF	TGTGCCAGCGATTGGGACGGCACCTACGAGCAGTACTTC
TRBD2	TRBJ2-7	TRBV7-7	-	CASSAGTSDMNEQYF	TGTGCTAGCAGCGCCGGGACTAGCGATATGAACGAGCAGTACTTC
-	TRBJ2-3	TRBV7-2	-	CASSLANLASGTDTQYF	TGTGCCAGCAGCTTAGCAAACCTAGCGTCCGGAACAGATACGCAGTATTTT
-	TRBJ2-1	TRBV6-5	-	CASSYRGAGEQFF	TGTGCCAGCAGTTACCGAGGGGCCGGTGAGCAGTTCTTC
-	TRBJ2-7	TRBV12-3/TRBV12-4	few	CASSPLDNEQYF	TGTGCCAGCAGCCCCCTGGACAACGAGCAGTACTTC
-	TRBJ2-7	TRBV3-1	-	CASSLNPRSYEQYF	TGTGCCAGCAGCCTGAACCCCCGATCCTACGAGCAGTACTTC
-	TRBJ1-2	TRBV6-1	-	CASSDYGRSANYGYTF	TGTGCCAGCAGTGACTACGGACGGTCAGCTAACTATGGCTACACCTTC